Following are 27 T cell receptor beta chains from one sample sequenced in a study of cytotoxic CD8 clonotypes in ibrutinib-treated CLL. Profiling relied on immunoSEQ multiplex PCR, and the TCRdb table lists in-frame clones only, not all of them. The sample consists of some 200,000 clones, more than 75% of them appearing once. The source was PBMCs, collected after 12 months of ibrutinib treatment. The receptors shown here come from a human donor with chronic lymphocytic leukemia.

The V gene is TRBV5-1, the J gene TRBJ2-5; possibly TRBD2 for D (7 bases). Germline CDR1 reads SGHRS; CDR2 reads YFSETQ. The length of the CDR3 is 13 residues. With 3 bases removed from V and 5 bases from J, the gap between germline ends came to 11 bases. DNA of the CDR3: TGCGCCAGCAGCTGGAGGGGGGGCGAGACCCAGTACTTC. As protein: CASSWRGGETQYF.

The chain combines TRBV28 with TRBJ2-7; D could derive from TRBD1 or TRBD2 (5 bases each). This CDR3 has 13 amino acids. Trimming left V 3 bases short and J 3 bases short, with 9 bases between. Germline CDR1 and CDR2: MDHEN and SYDVKM. The CDR3 is CASSLGPIYEQYF. The CDR3 coding sequence is TGTGCCAGCAGTTTGGGACCTATCTACGAGCAGTACTTC. The full variable domain, in which reference TRBV28 and TRBJ2-7 provide the parts outside the CDR3, is DVKVTQSSRYLVKRTGEKVFLECVQDMDHENMFWYRQDPGLGLRLIYFSYDVKMKEKGDIPEGYSVSREKKERFSLILESASTNQTSMYLCASSLGPIYEQYFGPGTRLTVT.

V usage is TRBV6-6 and J usage is TRBJ1-2; 9 bases map to TRBD1. There are 14 residues in the CDR3. Germline V gives CDR1 MNHNY, CDR2 SVGAGI (reference sequence). V shed 4 bases and J 8 bases; nucleotides not matched to a gene: 8. The CDR3 loop is CASSSQGTGRGYTF. The DNA of the CDR3 is TGTGCCAGCAGTTCCCAGGGGACAGGGCGAGGCTACACCTTC.

The rearrangement joins TRBV6-5 to TRBJ1-3; D call uncertain. The germline V gene encodes CDR1 MNHEY and CDR2 SVGAGI. The germline V and J ends were trimmed by 0 bases and 0 bases, with 9 bases remaining between them. This CDR3 is built from 16 residues. The DNA for the CDR3 is TGTGCCAGCAGTTACTCTAGGCTGTTCTCTGGAAACACCATATATTTT. Amino acids: CASSYSRLFSGNTIYF.

The chain uses TRBV19 and TRBJ1-2, with D perhaps matching TRBD1 (6 bases). This CDR3 region has 17 residues. The germline V gene has CDR1 LNHDA and CDR2 SQIVND (reference sequence). Trimming removed 5 bases from V and 0 bases from J, with 19 bases in between. As DNA, the CDR3 is TGTGCCAGTAGTCCTTGGGACACCATCCCAACTAACTATGGCTACACCTTC. Its protein is CASSPWDTIPTNYGYTF. The full variable domain, its missing parts supplied by reference TRBV19 and TRBJ1-2, is DGGITQSPKYLFRKEGQNVTLSCEQNLNHDAMYWYRQDPGQGLRLIYYSQIVNDFQKGDIAEGYSVSREKKESFPLTVTSAQKNPTAFYLCASSPWDTIPTNYGYTFGSGTRLTVV.

The gene calls are TRBV28 and TRBJ2-7, with 9 nucleotides matching TRBD2. The germline V gene has CDR1 MDHEN and CDR2 SYDVKM. CDR3 length: 18 residues. V shed 6 bases and J 0 bases; nucleotides not matched to a gene: 15. CDR3: CASSLTSGHIGASYEQYF. For the CDR3, the DNA is TGTGCCAGCAGCCTGACTAGCGGCCACATCGGGGCCTCCTACGAGCAGTACTTC.

The chain recombines TRBV28 with TRBJ2-2; 9 bases fit TRBD2. Unmatched junction bases numbered 12, after V lost 3 bases and J lost 7 bases. Germline CDR1 and CDR2: MDHEN and SYDVKM. This CDR3 has 17 residues. The CDR3 spells CASSFVPPSGILGELFF. CDR3 in DNA: TGTGCCAGCAGTTTTGTCCCCCCTAGCGGGATCCTCGGGGAGCTGTTTTTT.

This chain connects TRBV6-5 to TRBJ2-3, with D perhaps TRBD1 or TRBD2 (6 bases each). The length of the CDR3 is 16 residues. Trimming took 0 bases from V and 4 from J, leaving 14 bases between them. The germline V gene has CDR1 MNHEY and CDR2 SVGAGI. CDR3 in DNA: TGTGCCAGCAGTTACTCGGGGGGCACCCAGGCAGATACGCAGTATTTT. It codes for CASSYSGGTQADTQYF.

The V and J genes are TRBV18 and TRBJ2-1, with D tentatively TRBD1 or TRBD2 (5 bases each). V lost 1 base and J lost 2, with 12 bases in between. The V gene's germline CDR1 is KGHSH and CDR2 LQKENI. The CDR3 contains 16 residues. This chain's CDR3 is CASSPLGVGAYNEQFF. Here the CDR3 DNA reads TGTGCCAGCTCACCACTCGGCGTGGGGGCCTACAATGAGCAGTTCTTC.

The chain carries TRBV5-1 and TRBJ2-1; D gene ambiguous. Trimming removed 0 bases from V and 0 bases from J, with 7 bases in between. Germline V gene lookup returns CDR1 SGHRS and CDR2 YFSETQ. The CDR3 runs 15 residues. In DNA, the CDR3 is TGCGCCAGCAGCTTGGTCATGAGCTCCTACAATGAGCAGTTCTTC. Translation: CASSLVMSSYNEQFF.

This clone was counted only a few times. The V gene is TRBV7-9, the J gene TRBJ1-2; the D gene is possibly TRBD1 (6 bases). V was pared by 1 base and J by 8 bases, with 11 bases between. The CDR3 has 13 amino acids. Germline CDR1 reads SEHNR; CDR2 reads FQNEAQ (reference sequence). CDR3 region: CASSLGGLQGYTF. DNA of the CDR3: TGTGCCAGCAGCTTAGGGGGGCTTCAAGGCTACACCTTC. Looking up the rest from reference TRBV7-9 and TRBJ1-2 gives the full variable domain: DTGVSQNPRHKITKRGQNVTFRCDPISEHNRLYWYRQTLGQGPEFLTYFQNEAQLEKSRLLSDRFSAERPKGSFSTLEIQRTEQGDSAMYLCASSLGGLQGYTFGSGTRLTVV.

The sample holds one count of this clone. This chain joins TRBV2 and TRBJ2-1, with TRBD2 matching over 9 bases. The trim removed 7 bases at V and 5 bases at J, leaving 9 bases unmatched. Germline V gene data show CDR1 as SNHLY and CDR2 as FYNNEI. The CDR3 is 15 amino acids. CDR3 region: CASKAASGTHNEQFF. The CDR3 DNA follows: TGTGCCAGCAAGGCGGCTAGCGGGACCCACAATGAGCAGTTCTTC.

The table lists this clone with a count of one. The chain is built from TRBV15 and TRBJ2-7, with D uncertain. CDR1 and CDR2 from the germline V gene are LNHNV and YYDKDF (reference sequence). This CDR3 is 13 amino acids long. V shed 0 bases and J shed 2 bases, with 5 bases lying between them. The CDR3 reads CATSREVAYEQYF. The CDR3 bases are TGTGCCACCAGCAGAGAGGTAGCCTACGAGCAGTACTTC.

V and J are TRBV15 and TRBJ1-4; tentative D call: TRBD1 (5 bases). Germline lookup yields CDR1 LNHNV and CDR2 YYDKDF (reference sequence). CDR3 length equals 15 residues. V lost 5 bases and J lost 4, with 14 bases in between. The CDR3 nucleotides read TGTGCCACCAGCTTTCCCGGACATTTTAATGAAAAACTGTTTTTT. Translation: CATSFPGHFNEKLFF.

The chain couples TRBV5-1 to TRBJ2-7; tentatively, D is TRBD1 (6 bases). The CDR3 spans 16 residues. The germline gives CDR1 SGHRS, CDR2 YFSETQ. V lost 1 base and J 0 bases, leaving 14 bases between the germline ends. CDR3 nucleotide sequence: TGCGCCAGCAGCTTGTATCCAGGGGCGGGCTCCTACGAGCAGTACTTC. Translated: CASSLYPGAGSYEQYF.

The chain links TRBV25-1 to TRBJ1-1; no definite D call. Germline V lookup: CDR1 MGHDK, CDR2 SYGVNS. The CDR3 runs to 13 residues. V lost 1 base and J lost 1, with 4 bases in between. The CDR3 region is CASSELRNTEAFF. The CDR3 DNA is TGTGCCAGCAGTGAATTGCGGAACACTGAAGCTTTCTTT.

This chain links TRBV19 with TRBJ2-5, with D perhaps assigned TRBD1 or TRBD2 (5 bases each). The V gene lost 5 bases and the J gene lost 5 bases, with 27 bases spanning the gap. The germline CDR1 and CDR2 sequences are LNHDA and SQIVND (reference sequence). The CDR3 is 18 residues long. CDR3 sequence (DNA): TGTGCCAGTAGTCAATCGGGTTCGAGGATCGGGGCTACGGAGACCCAGTACTTC. As protein: CASSQSGSRIGATETQYF.

This clone is a singleton in its sample. The chain uses TRBV7-3 and TRBJ2-3; no firm D call. The CDR3 spans 14 residues. Deletions cut 8 bases from V and 1 base from J, with 13 bases between. The germline gives CDR1 SGHTA, CDR2 FQGTGA. In DNA, the CDR3 is TGTGCCAGCGCCTTGGGTTCTGGCACAGATACGCAGTATTTT. This gives the protein CASALGSGTDTQYF.

This clone showed up just a few times. The V call is TRBV19, the J call TRBJ1-2; D unresolved. The CDR3 spans 15 residues. Trimming pared 3 bases from V and 1 base from J, leaving 12 bases between. Germline assignment: CDR1 LNHDA and CDR2 SQIVND (reference sequence). CDR3 DNA sequence: TGTGCCAGTAGTATTGGTGGCACTCTTAACTATGGCTACACCTTC. Translating gives CASSIGGTLNYGYTF.

The chain uses TRBV19 and TRBJ1-5; 9 bases fit TRBD1. CDR3 length equals 16 residues. V lost 4 bases and J lost 1; bases outside the gene matches: 5. The germline V gene has CDR1 LNHDA and CDR2 SQIVND (reference sequence). The CDR3 loop is CASSNPGTGSNQPQHF. In DNA, the CDR3 is TGTGCCAGTAGTAACCCGGGGACAGGGAGCAATCAGCCCCAGCATTTT. Based on the CDR3 plus reference TRBV19 and TRBJ1-5, the full variable domain is DGGITQSPKYLFRKEGQNVTLSCEQNLNHDAMYWYRQDPGQGLRLIYYSQIVNDFQKGDIAEGYSVSREKKESFPLTVTSAQKNPTAFYLCASSNPGTGSNQPQHFGDGTRLSIL.

The CDR3 DNA follows: TGCGCCAGCAGCCAAGGTTCCGCCAGTCCCACCAGCGGTACGCAGTATTTT. This encodes CASSQGSASPTSGTQYF. This chain links TRBV4-1 with TRBJ2-3; D may be TRBD2 (5 bases). CDR1 MGHRA and CDR2 YSYEKL come from the germline V gene. The CDR3 extends over 17 amino acids. Between the trimmed V and J ends, which lost 1 base and 8 bases, there was a span of 22 bases.

This clone was counted a single time. J is TRBJ2-1 and V is TRBV6-4, with D maybe TRBD2 (6 bases). This CDR3 has 15 residues. The germline V gene has CDR1 MRHNA and CDR2 SNTAGT. The V and J ends lost 4 bases and 3 bases respectively, with 13 bases between them. CDR3 sequence (DNA): TGTGCCAGCAGTGTCGGGGGAAGAGACTACAATGAGCAGTTCTTC. This encodes CASSVGGRDYNEQFF.

V usage is TRBV11-2 and J usage is TRBJ2-5; D is unclear. The germline V gene encodes CDR1 SGHAT and CDR2 FQNNGV. The CDR3 has 13 residues. Trimming took 1 base from V and 6 from J, leaving 9 bases between them. The CDR3 sequence is CASSLASVKTQYF. DNA for the CDR3: TGTGCCAGCAGCTTAGCGTCGGTGAAGACCCAGTACTTC.

V usage is TRBV2 and J usage is TRBJ2-5, with 7 bases matching TRBD2. Trimming removed 6 bases from V and 2 bases from J; junction bases left unmatched: 12. CDR3 length: 16 amino acids. Germline V gene data show CDR1 as SNHLY and CDR2 as FYNNEI. The CDR3 nucleotides are TGTGCCAGCAGGCGTCGGGTGGGCGGGGGACAAGAGACCCAGTACTTC. It codes for CASRRRVGGGQETQYF. The entire variable domain, with the rest obtained from reference TRBV2 and TRBJ2-5, is as follows: EPEVTQTPSHQVTQMGQEVILRCVPISNHLYFYWYRQILGQKVEFLVSFYNNEISEKSEIFDDQFSVERPDGSNFTLKIRSTKLEDSAMYFCASRRRVGGGQETQYFGPGTRLLVL.

J is TRBJ2-7 and V is TRBV27; no clear D. Trimming cost V 2 bases and J 9 bases, with 17 bases left between them. Looked up from germline, CDR1 is MNHEY and CDR2 is SMNVEV (reference sequence). CDR3 length equals 14 residues. The CDR3 protein is CASSLGVTPSWQYF. In DNA form, the CDR3 reads TGTGCCAGCAGTTTAGGGGTAACGCCTTCCTGGCAGTACTTC.

This clone has a handful of counts. The chain carries TRBV9 and TRBJ1-1, with D tentatively TRBD1 (5 bases). Trimming shortened V by 1 base and J by 7 bases, and 8 bases separated the two germline ends. Germline CDR1 is SGDLS and CDR2 is YYNGEE. The CDR3 runs to 12 residues. The CDR3 DNA follows: TGTGCCAGCAGCGTAACAAGGGGTGAAGCTTTCTTT. Its translation is CASSVTRGEAFF.

The chain employs TRBV27 and TRBJ1-2; 11 bases line up with TRBD1. CDR1 is MNHEY, CDR2 SMNVEV, per germline (reference sequence). Trimming took 6 bases from V and 3 from J; bases not matched to a gene: 6. This CDR3 has 15 residues. DNA of the CDR3: TGTGCCAGCAGGCAAAAGGGACAGGGGGACTATGGCTACACCTTC. Its translation is CASRQKGQGDYGYTF.